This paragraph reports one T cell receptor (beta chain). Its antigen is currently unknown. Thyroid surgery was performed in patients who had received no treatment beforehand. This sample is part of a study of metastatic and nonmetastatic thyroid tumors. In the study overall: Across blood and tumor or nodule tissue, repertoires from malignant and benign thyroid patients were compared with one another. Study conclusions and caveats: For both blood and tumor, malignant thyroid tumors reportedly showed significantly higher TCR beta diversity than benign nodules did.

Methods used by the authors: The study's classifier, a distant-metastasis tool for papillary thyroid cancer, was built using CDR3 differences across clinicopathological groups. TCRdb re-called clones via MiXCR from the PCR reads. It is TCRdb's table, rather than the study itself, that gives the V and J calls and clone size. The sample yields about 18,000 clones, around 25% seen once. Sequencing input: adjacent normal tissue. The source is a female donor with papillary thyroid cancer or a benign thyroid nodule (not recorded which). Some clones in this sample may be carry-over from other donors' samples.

The CDR3 DNA follows: TGTGCCAGTAGTAGGGGCAACTACAATGAGCAGTTCTTC. It is translated as CASSRGNYNEQFF. This chain uses TRBV19 with TRBJ2-1; TRBD1 is a possible D gene (5 bases). CDR1 is LNHDA, CDR2 SQIVND, per germline (reference sequence). The CDR3 loop spans 13 amino acids. V was cut by 4 bases and J by 3 bases, with 7 bases left in between.